This record concerns one T cell receptor (beta chain) sequence. What it binds is not known. The study ran its PCR with 60 Vbeta and 13 Jbeta primers. Sequencing used immunoSEQ multiplex PCR; TCRdb keeps in-frame clones, though not all of them. The data hold approximately 190,000 clones, with roughly 73% observed a single time. This specimen comes from a study of cytomegalovirus exposure and HLA in healthy donors. Study-wide background: Findings of an earlier analysis included 90 million to 120 million unique TCR beta sequences from some 200 million T cells. Early release data held about 92 million unique TCRs from HLA-typed donors.

General observations from the study: In a later analysis, productive TCRs from donors in an Asian-associated ancestry cluster reportedly carried fewer N-insertions than the cohort mean. Analyses of presence/absence relied on an assumption of roughly uniform sequencing depth across donors.

The CDR3 length is 14 residues. CDR1 is LNHDA, CDR2 SQIVND, per germline (reference sequence). The germline V and J ends were trimmed by 6 bases and 5 bases, with 17 bases remaining between them. The chain couples TRBV19 to TRBJ2-7; D is possibly TRBD1 (5 bases). The TCR comes from a woman aged 25 to 45 in good health and CMV-seropositive. Sequences were obtained from PBMCs. DNA for the CDR3: TGTGCCAGTAGGGGCCTCAGGGCTGGGGACGAGCAGTACTTC. Translation: CASRGLRAGDEQYF.